These 32 T cell receptor beta chains originate from one sample sequenced in a study of shared clonotypes between healthy human individuals. Generated by immunoSEQ multiplex PCR, the TCRdb table keeps only in-frame clones and is missing some. The sample consists of hundreds of thousands of clones, around 67% of them appearing once. The sequencing input was memory CD4+ T cells sorted from blood. The subset was: CD45RA-negative fraction. The receptors originated from a woman under 40 in good health.

The V call is TRBV5-1, the J call TRBJ2-2, with 13 bases identical to TRBD2. V lost 4 bases to trimming and J lost 7 bases; unmatched junction nucleotides: 16. Looked up from germline, CDR1 is SGHRS and CDR2 is YFSETQ. CDR3 length equals 19 residues. The DNA of the CDR3 is TGCGCCAGCAGCCTTAACCCTACTAGCGGGAGGGCCTCTGGCGGGGAGCTGTTTTTT. This sequence encodes CASSLNPTSGRASGGELFF.

The chain has TRBV28 and TRBJ1-2; D is ambiguous. V dropped 6 bases and J dropped 0 bases, with 8 bases sitting between them. In germline, CDR1 is MDHEN, CDR2 SYDVKM. This CDR3 has 13 amino acids. In DNA form, the CDR3 reads TGTGCCAGCAGATCCTGGCCTAACTATGGCTACACCTTC. Amino acids: CASRSWPNYGYTF.

CDR3: CASVGQNTDTQYF. CDR3 bases: TGTGCCAGCGTTGGACAGAACACAGATACGCAGTATTTT. The chain employs TRBV28 and TRBJ2-3; possible D gene TRBD1, 6 bases. V dropped 8 bases and J dropped 2 bases, with 11 bases sitting between them. The V gene's germline CDR1 is MDHEN and CDR2 SYDVKM. The CDR3 runs to 13 residues.

The rearrangement uses TRBV7-9 and TRBJ1-3; 8 nucleotides align to TRBD1. Per germline, CDR1 SEHNR and CDR2 FQNEAQ (reference sequence). This CDR3 contains 15 residues. Losses at the gene ends were 3 bases for V and 3 bases for J; bases not matched to a gene: 4. This CDR3 is CASSFQGAFGNTIYF. CDR3 DNA sequence: TGTGCCAGCAGCTTTCAGGGGGCATTTGGAAACACCATATATTTT. Looking up the rest from reference TRBV7-9 and TRBJ1-3 gives the full variable domain: DTGVSQNPRHKITKRGQNVTFRCDPISEHNRLYWYRQTLGQGPEFLTYFQNEAQLEKSRLLSDRFSAERPKGSFSTLEIQRTEQGDSAMYLCASSFQGAFGNTIYFGEGSWLTVV.

This rearrangement joins TRBV6-1 to TRBJ1-5; D is unclear. The V gene's germline CDR1 is MNHNS and CDR2 SASEGT. This CDR3 contains 13 residues. Deletions cut 1 base from V and 4 bases from J, with 5 bases between. This CDR3 reads CASSEERNQPQHF. The CDR3 nucleotides read TGTGCCAGCAGTGAAGAAAGGAATCAGCCCCAGCATTTT.

J is TRBJ2-7 and V is TRBV6-5, with 11 bases aligning to TRBD2. This CDR3 has 14 residues. Germline loops: CDR1 MNHEY, CDR2 SVGAGI. The V segment lost 6 bases and the J segment 7 bases; nucleotides outside the gene matches: 8. CDR3 nucleotide sequence: TGTGCCAGCAGGGCTCTAGCGGGAGGAGGGGAGCAGTACTTC. It specifies CASRALAGGGEQYF.

The chain uses TRBV5-1 and TRBJ1-3, with TRBD1 matching 7 bases. Germline V gene lookup returns CDR1 SGHRS and CDR2 YFSETQ. The length of the CDR3 is 16 residues. With V trimmed by 5 bases and J by 4 bases, 12 bases remained unmatched. The DNA of the CDR3 is TGCGCCAGCAGTCCCGGTGGCACAGGGGCCGGAAACACCATATATTTT. This gives the protein CASSPGGTGAGNTIYF.

The J gene is TRBJ2-5, the V gene TRBV5-4, with 7 bases that match TRBD2. After removal of 0 bases from V and 1 base from J, the junction contained 6 bases not matched to a gene. The length of the CDR3 is 16 residues. Germline loops: CDR1 SGHNT, CDR2 YYREEE (reference sequence). CDR3 in DNA: TGTGCCAGCAGCTTGGGGGGACTAAAATCCCAAGAGACCCAGTACTTC. Protein product: CASSLGGLKSQETQYF.

The chain joins TRBV27 to TRBJ1-1, with 7 bases lining up with TRBD1. Losses at the gene ends were 5 bases for V and 5 bases for J; bases not matched to a gene: 8. This CDR3 is 14 amino acids long. Germline V gives CDR1 MNHEY, CDR2 SMNVEV (reference sequence). The CDR3 DNA reads TGTGCCAGCAGTGGACGACAGGGTAGGACTGAAGCTTTCTTT. Translated, it gives CASSGRQGRTEAFF.

The J gene is TRBJ1-5, the V gene TRBV11-2; possibly TRBD1 for D (5 bases). From germline, CDR1 is SGHAT and CDR2 FQNNGV. The CDR3 consists of 14 residues. Trimming shortened V by 6 bases and J by 4 bases, and 13 bases separated the two germline ends. Here the CDR3 reads CASSVQGGNQPQHF. The DNA of the CDR3 is TGTGCCAGCAGTGTTCAGGGAGGAAATCAGCCCCAGCATTTT.

About this clone itself: A far larger clone differs by one base, so this is likely a read error. V and J are TRBV6-1 and TRBJ2-2, with 10 bases identical to TRBD2. V was clipped by 4 bases and J by 5 bases; unmatched bases: 7. This CDR3 is 16 amino acids long. Germline V gives CDR1 MNHNS, CDR2 SASEGT. The CDR3 spells CASSGGSTSGTGELFF. The CDR3 nucleotides read TGTGCCAGCAGTGGGGGGTCGACTAGCGGGACCGGGGAGCTGTTTTTT.

The V and J genes are TRBV27 and TRBJ1-5, with D uncertain. CDR1 is MNHEY and CDR2 is SMNVEV in the germline V gene (reference sequence). V dropped 1 base and J dropped 2 bases, with 6 bases sitting between them. The CDR3 has 14 residues. This CDR3 reads CASSLFPGNQPQHF. CDR3 sequence (DNA): TGTGCCAGCAGTTTATTTCCTGGCAATCAGCCCCAGCATTTT.

As concerns this clone: Other DNA variants within this sample encode the same CDR3. The genes are TRBV5-1 and TRBJ2-1; D is unresolved. Germline CDR1 reads SGHRS; CDR2 reads YFSETQ. V lost 0 bases, J lost 0 bases, and 7 bases lay in between. This CDR3 is built from 15 residues. The CDR3 coding sequence is TGCGCCAGCAGCTTGGACTCATCCTCCTACAATGAGCAGTTCTTC. Its translation is CASSLDSSSYNEQFF.

This clone was counted only a few times. V usage is TRBV19 and J usage is TRBJ1-1; D gene uncertain. The V and J ends lost 9 bases and 7 bases respectively, with 21 bases between them. Germline V gene lookup returns CDR1 LNHDA and CDR2 SQIVND (reference sequence). The CDR3 runs to 14 residues. The CDR3 nucleotides read TGTGCCAGCACTCCGAGCGGCGGAGGAATTGAAGCTTTCTTT. Its protein product is CASTPSGGGIEAFF.

J is TRBJ2-1 and V is TRBV7-9; 12 positions agree with TRBD2. V shed 5 bases, J shed 10 bases, and the junction held 12 bases outside the gene matches. The CDR3 runs to 16 residues. Germline V lookup: CDR1 SEHNR, CDR2 FQNEAQ (reference sequence). CDR3: CASSPHLAGGPREQFF. The CDR3 bases are TGTGCCAGCAGCCCACACCTAGCGGGAGGGCCAAGGGAGCAGTTCTTC.

CDR3 residues: CASSEVGGRKPQHF. As DNA, the CDR3 is TGTGCCAGCAGTGAGGTAGGGGGCAGGAAGCCCCAGCATTTT. The chain links TRBV2 to TRBJ1-5; 7 bases are shared with TRBD1. The length of the CDR3 is 14 residues. The germline V gene has CDR1 SNHLY and CDR2 FYNNEI. The V gene end was trimmed by 3 bases and the J gene end by 8 bases; junction bases not matched to a gene: 7.

This clone was seen just once. The chain has TRBV2 and TRBJ1-5, with D possibly being TRBD1 (5 bases). Deletions cut 4 bases from V and 4 bases from J, with 8 bases between. Germline V gene sequence: CDR1 SNHLY, CDR2 FYNNEI. This CDR3 has 13 residues. The CDR3 bases are TGTGCCAGCAGTGTAGAGGGGAATCAGCCCCAGCATTTT. Amino acids: CASSVEGNQPQHF.

Ten or more counts support this clone. This same CDR3 is encoded by further DNA sequences in the sample. The chain recombines TRBV2 with TRBJ2-2, with D possibly matching TRBD2 (5 bases). V gave up 4 bases and J gave up 2 bases, with 8 bases separating them. The CDR3 is made up of 14 amino acids. Germline CDR1 is SNHLY and CDR2 is FYNNEI. CDR3 sequence reads: CASSVATNTGELFF. CDR3 nucleotides: TGTGCCAGCAGTGTAGCGACTAACACCGGGGAGCTGTTTTTT. The entire variable domain, with the rest obtained from reference TRBV2 and TRBJ2-2, is as follows: EPEVTQTPSHQVTQMGQEVILRCVPISNHLYFYWYRQILGQKVEFLVSFYNNEISEKSEIFDDQFSVERPDGSNFTLKIRSTKLEDSAMYFCASSVATNTGELFFGEGSRLTVL.

The V and J genes are TRBV5-1 and TRBJ2-1; the D gene is possibly TRBD2 (6 bases). CDR3 length equals 15 residues. Germline CDR1 reads SGHRS; CDR2 reads YFSETQ. Trimming shortened V by 1 base and J by 1 base, and 9 bases separated the two germline ends. The CDR3 nucleotides read TGCGCCAGCAGCTTGACTAGCAGATCCTACAATGAGCAGTTCTTC. Protein sequence: CASSLTSRSYNEQFF.

As regards this clone: A much bigger clone sits one base away, suggesting this may be a read error. Other DNA variants within this sample encode the same CDR3. The V gene is TRBV6-1, the J gene TRBJ2-7, with a possible D match to TRBD2 (5 bases). This CDR3 has 12 residues. Between the trimmed V and J ends, which lost 2 bases and 10 bases, there was a span of 12 bases. The germline V gene has CDR1 MNHNS and CDR2 SASEGT. The chain's CDR3 is CASSERSSEQYF. The CDR3 DNA follows: TGTGCCAGCAGTGAAAGGAGTAGCGAACAGTACTTC.

The chain employs TRBV19 and TRBJ2-7; 7 bases fit TRBD2. V lost 5 bases to trimming and J lost 0 bases; unmatched junction nucleotides: 4. In germline, CDR1 is LNHDA, CDR2 SQIVND (reference sequence). This CDR3 spans 14 amino acids. The chain's CDR3 is CASSPGDYSYEQYF. The CDR3 DNA reads as TGTGCCAGTAGTCCCGGGGACTACTCCTACGAGCAGTACTTC.

V is TRBV2 and J is TRBJ2-5; D is possibly TRBD2 (5 bases). Trimming shortened V by 3 bases and J by 5 bases, and 16 bases separated the two germline ends. The germline CDR1 and CDR2 sequences are SNHLY and FYNNEI. The CDR3 sequence is 15 residues long. The CDR3 bases are TGTGCCAGCAGTGATGGTTGGAGAGCGGTGGAGACCCAGTACTTC. Translation: CASSDGWRAVETQYF.

The V call is TRBV6-5, the J call TRBJ1-2, with TRBD1 matching over 9 bases. Germline assignment: CDR1 MNHEY and CDR2 SVGAGI. The CDR3 totals 13 residues. Germline trimming cut 5 bases from V and 7 bases from J; bases unmatched to any gene: 5. The CDR3 DNA reads TGTGCCAGCAGTGGACAGGGGACGCGTGGCTACACCTTC. Translation gives CASSGQGTRGYTF.

This chain links TRBV11-2 with TRBJ2-7; 7 bases fit TRBD1. The germline V gene has CDR1 SGHAT and CDR2 FQNNGV. Trimming at V came to 4 bases and at J to 13 bases, leaving 10 bases not matched to a gene. The CDR3 extends over 12 amino acids. CDR3 sequence: CASSSPLGQDYF. In DNA form, the CDR3 reads TGTGCCAGCAGCTCCCCCCTAGGACAGGATTACTTC.

V gene TRBV5-4 combines with J gene TRBJ2-6; D gene unclear. Trimming took 0 bases from V and 4 from J, leaving 11 bases between them. Germline loops: CDR1 SGHNT, CDR2 YYREEE (reference sequence). The CDR3 is 16 amino acids. The CDR3 region is CASSLVGDSGANVLTF. Written as DNA, the CDR3 is TGTGCCAGCAGCTTGGTGGGTGACTCAGGGGCCAACGTCCTGACTTTC.

This clone was picked up many times. The chain carries TRBV6-5 and TRBJ2-5; unclear D gene. V shed 6 bases and J shed 5 bases, with 13 bases lying between them. The V gene's germline CDR1 is MNHEY and CDR2 SVGAGI. The length of the CDR3 is 13 residues. The CDR3 here is CASSQRPSETQYF. CDR3 nucleotide sequence: TGTGCCAGCAGCCAACGGCCATCGGAGACCCAGTACTTC.

This clone has a handful of counts. The chain has TRBV2 and TRBJ1-2, with D unresolved. CDR3 length equals 16 residues. The germline V gene has CDR1 SNHLY and CDR2 FYNNEI. Trimming shortened V by 0 bases and J by 5 bases, and 16 bases separated the two germline ends. CDR3 region: CASSEAVEPDLYGYTF. The CDR3 coding sequence is TGTGCCAGCAGTGAAGCGGTGGAGCCAGACCTTTATGGCTACACCTTC.

The chain is built from TRBV19 and TRBJ2-7; no clear D gene. Germline V gene lookup returns CDR1 LNHDA and CDR2 SQIVND (reference sequence). The V and J ends lost 3 bases and 5 bases respectively, with 8 bases between them. The CDR3 totals 12 residues. CDR3 in DNA: TGTGCCAGTAGTATGGTGGGGAACGAGCAGTACTTC. This encodes CASSMVGNEQYF.

The V gene is TRBV7-2, the J gene TRBJ2-3; 10 bases match TRBD1. V was pared by 5 bases and J by 5 bases, with 4 bases of the junction left unmatched. The CDR3 extends over 14 amino acids. The germline CDR1 and CDR2 sequences are SGHTA and FQGNSA. The CDR3 coding sequence is TGTGCCAGCAGCAAGGGACAGGGGATAGATACGCAGTATTTT. Protein: CASSKGQGIDTQYF. The variable domain in full, with the rest retrieved from reference TRBV7-2 and TRBJ2-3, is GAGVSQSPSNKVTEKGKDVELRCDPISGHTALYWYRQSLGQGLEFLIYFQGNSAPDKSGLPSDRFSAERTGGSVSTLTIQRTQQEDSAVYLCASSKGQGIDTQYFGPGTRLTVL.

The CDR3 DNA reads TGTGCCAGCAGTTCGACAGTGACCACAGATACGCAGTATTTT. Translating gives CASSSTVTTDTQYF. The rearrangement joins TRBV2 to TRBJ2-3, with D maybe TRBD1 (5 bases). Germline V gives CDR1 SNHLY, CDR2 FYNNEI. The V end lost 5 bases, the J end lost 2 bases, and 11 bases lay between the germline ends. This CDR3 spans 14 amino acids.

In nucleotides, the CDR3 is TGTGCCAGTGGCCAGGGGTTTGGCGAGACCCAGTACTTC. Amino acid sequence: CASGQGFGETQYF. This chain links TRBV19 with TRBJ2-5; a weak D match, TRBD1 (6 bases). CDR3 size: 13 residues. Germline-derived CDR1 and CDR2 are LNHDA and SQIVND (reference sequence). V was trimmed by 8 bases and J by 5 bases, leaving 15 bases between them.

V is TRBV28 and J is TRBJ2-2; 10 nucleotides align to TRBD1. This CDR3 is 15 amino acids long. CDR1 and CDR2 (germline): MDHEN, SYDVKM. Trimming removed 5 bases from V and 8 bases from J; junction bases left unmatched: 8. CDR3 coding DNA: TGTGCCAGCAGTGCCCCGACAGGGGGCAGAGGGGAGCTGTTTTTT. This translates into CASSAPTGGRGELFF.